This T cell receptor (beta chain) was retrieved from a study of T cell responses to AZD1222 COVID-19 vaccine (dated by TCRdb to 2020 to 2022). Some background on the complete study: TCR sequencing covered 233 trial participants: 200 to 210 given two doses of AZD1222 and about 26 given two doses of MenACWY control vaccine. Enrollment into the trials was organized by age into subgroups of 18-55, 56-69 and 70-plus years, and those subgroups contained around 150, 28 and 57 TCR-sequenced participants, respectively.

On this clone itself: Its cognate antigen has yet to be identified. No much larger clonotype is one base removed from it; base qualities were not supplied.

The CDR3 regions of human TCRbeta chains were subjected to immunosequencing. On the study's bioinformatics: TCRs in the repertoires were matched against a reference library of SARS-CoV-2-specific TCRs that had been generated with the MIRA antigen-specificity platform. Breadth was defined as the fraction of unique TCRs that were SARS-CoV-2-associated. Depth was defined as the fraction of total T cells that were SARS-CoV-2-associated. Using the MIRA data, every spike-specific TCR was mapped to the spike region that the TCR reacted to and assigned to either a CD4 or a CD8 class. Log10-transformed breadth and depth values were compared by one-way ANOVA with Sidak's multiple comparisons tests. The table comes from immuneACCESS by way of TCRdb, which keeps in-frame sequences with V and J called. Part of the clones is missing from these tables; in studies checked, under half for an unresolved V gene and the rest for unknown reasons. The V and J calls and clone size were taken over from that table, and D and trimming were inferred from the DNA. The sample includes fewer than 200,000 clones, with under 95% observed a single time. The ten largest clones add up to 4.4% of the sample.

Paper-wide results and their limitations: Because no day 14 peak-response samples were available, the repertoires could be characterized only after the peak T cell response. The 56-69-year group was small, and its depth increase did not reach significance, likely because of low power. Participants were mostly white British and included more females than males, and it was suggested by the authors that clonal diversity may have been underestimated. CD4 TCRs associated with the vaccine covered the entire spike protein, and the dominant responses were in regions 160-218 and 743-854. A significant rise in spike-specific TCR breadth and depth was observed after two AZD1222 doses relative to day 0 and relative to MenACWY recipients. Epitopes outside the regions mutated in the B.1.351 and B.1.1.7 variants were reportedly recognized by nearly half of the unique spike-specific TCRs. Conclusions about previously exposed vaccinees were limited because only five to seven AZD1222 recipients were SARS-CoV-2 seropositive at baseline.

This specimen's time point label, per the study, means: baseline before first vaccination. The treatment or condition label corresponds to: meningococcal conjugate vaccine given as trial control. Samples from vaccinated people were obtained from the UK trials COV001 and COV002, which included a single-blind randomized controlled phase 2/3 trial of AZD1222 (ChAdOx1 nCoV-19) in healthy adults. For TCRbeta chain sequencing, PBMC samples were collected from trial participants at day 0 and at day 28 after the second dose. The starting material was peripheral blood, obtained on day 0 of MenACWY control vaccination. This clonotype was obtained from an adult in good health.

This receptor has the CDR3 CASPPTWTSGRTDTQYF. The DNA reads as follows: TGTGCAAGTCCCCCGACCTGGACTAGCGGGAGAACAGATACGCAGTATTTT. Recombination connected TRBV12-2 to TRBJ2-3; TRBD2 is the table's D call, not checked against the DNA. TRBV12-2 is a listed pseudogene. The cysteine opens and the phenylalanine closes a CDR3 of 17 amino acids. Of all the DNA, just the CDR3 is kept, 51 bases in frame from base 1.